Each of the 23 T cell receptor beta chains below was sequenced from the same sample in a study of a mutant IDH1 vaccine in newly diagnosed glioma. TCRdb keeps only in-frame clones here, not all; method: immunoSEQ multiplex PCR. The sample shows about 96,000 clones, just under 80% of them seen only once. Time point here: baseline, week 1 (first vaccination visit). Treatment here: pre-vaccination baseline after standard-of-care therapy. Sequencing was performed on PBMCs, taken from a glioma patient treated with radiotherapy, temozolomide or both. The receptor set was obtained from a man aged 35 to 55 with glioma.

This clone was observed a few times. V and J are TRBV30 and TRBJ1-5; 8 nucleotides match TRBD1. This CDR3 comprises 15 residues. Trimming cost V 0 bases and J 7 bases; bases outside gene matches: 8. The germline V gene has CDR1 GTSNPN and CDR2 SVGIG (reference sequence). CDR3 in DNA: TGTGCCTGGAGTGTAGGACAGGGAAGAAGACAGCCCCAGCATTTT. Protein: CAWSVGQGRRQPQHF.

The CDR3 coding sequence is TGTGCCAGCAGCAAAGATACCGGGACTTACTACGAGCAGTACTTC. Protein sequence: CASSKDTGTYYEQYF. The chain couples TRBV21-1 to TRBJ2-7; the D call in the table, TRBD2, was not verified against the DNA. TRBV21-1 is deemed a pseudogene. This CDR3 has 15 amino acids.

V and J are TRBV10-3 and TRBJ1-1; tentative D call: TRBD1 (5 bases). This CDR3 has 15 residues. V lost 6 bases and J lost 1, with 15 bases in between. The germline CDR1 and CDR2 sequences are ENHRY and SYGVKD. CDR3 sequence: CAIREGRQRNTEAFF. The CDR3 DNA reads TGTGCCATCAGAGAGGGGCGACAAAGGAACACTGAAGCTTTCTTT.

The chain uses TRBV10-1 and TRBJ1-2; no clear D. Germline V lookup: CDR1 WNHNN, CDR2 SYGVQD (reference sequence). With 3 bases removed from V and 8 bases from J, the gap between germline ends came to 10 bases. This CDR3 comprises 12 residues. CDR3 loop: CASSDTAAGYTF. The CDR3 DNA is TGCGCCAGCAGTGACACCGCTGCGGGCTACACCTTC.

A few counts support this clone. The chain recombines TRBV7-6 with TRBJ2-5, with 12 bases aligning to TRBD2. The CDR3 has 17 amino acids. V dropped 2 bases and J dropped 2; count of bases not matched to a gene: 6. The V gene's germline CDR1 is SGHVS and CDR2 FNYEAQ. The CDR3 protein is CASSLPGLAGGQETQYF. The CDR3 DNA reads TGTGCCAGCAGCTTACCGGGACTAGCGGGCGGGCAAGAGACCCAGTACTTC.

V usage is TRBV6-1 and J usage is TRBJ2-7; TRBD1 is a possible D gene (6 bases). V dropped 1 base and J dropped 7 bases, with 11 bases sitting between them. Germline CDR1 and CDR2: MNHNS and SASEGT. The CDR3 covers 13 residues. The CDR3: CASSEGTVGEQYF. The CDR3 DNA sequence: TGTGCCAGCAGTGAAGGGACAGTCGGAGAGCAGTACTTC.

The V and J genes are TRBV28 and TRBJ1-1; D possibly corresponds to TRBD1 (5 bases). Looked up from germline, CDR1 is MDHEN and CDR2 is SYDVKM. There are 15 residues in the CDR3. The V end was cut by 2 bases, the J end by 2 bases, with 12 bases between. In DNA form, the CDR3 reads TGTGCCAGCAGTTTAATCTCCCAGGGAAACACTGAAGCTTTCTTT. Amino acid sequence: CASSLISQGNTEAFF. The full variable domain, its missing parts supplied by reference TRBV28 and TRBJ1-1, is DVKVTQSSRYLVKRTGEKVFLECVQDMDHENMFWYRQDPGLGLRLIYFSYDVKMKEKGDIPEGYSVSREKKERFSLILESASTNQTSMYLCASSLISQGNTEAFFGQGTRLTVV.

This rearrangement joins TRBV6-9 to TRBJ2-5; a weak D match, TRBD2 (6 bases). V was clipped by 6 bases and J by 4 bases, with 15 bases between them. The CDR3 loop spans 14 amino acids. The germline CDR1 and CDR2 sequences are MNHGY and SVAAGI. CDR3 nucleotides: TGTGCCAGCAGCTGCGGGGAAAGGGTAGAGACCCAGTACTTC. This gives the protein CASSCGERVETQYF.

This CDR3 is CASSVVGGAGNTIYF. The CDR3 DNA is TGTGCCAGCAGCGTAGTCGGGGGTGCAGGAAACACCATATATTTT. The V call is TRBV9, the J call TRBJ1-3, with TRBD1 as a possible D gene (5 bases). CDR1 is SGDLS, CDR2 YYNGEE, per germline. There are 15 residues in the CDR3. V was pared by 0 bases and J by 4 bases, with 11 bases between.

This rearrangement joins TRBV5-6 to TRBJ1-6; 8 bases are shared with TRBD1. The J segment lost 9 bases and the V segment lost 4 bases, leaving 12 bases of the junction unmatched. The CDR3 runs to 16 residues. Germline-derived CDR1 and CDR2 are SGHDT and YYEEEE. The CDR3 coding sequence is TGTGCCAGCAGCCACGGGACAGGAAAATCCTCTTCACCCCTCCACTTT. This codes for CASSHGTGKSSSPLHF.

A single count supports this clone. The J gene is TRBJ1-4, the V gene TRBV7-2; TRBD1 matches at 9 bases. V trimming: 5 bases; J trimming: 9 bases; junction bases outside the gene matches: 13. This CDR3 has 16 amino acids. Per germline, CDR1 SGHTA and CDR2 FQGNSA. CDR3 amino acids: CASSPPSGTGPKKLFF. CDR3 DNA: TGTGCCAGCAGCCCACCCTCCGGGACAGGGCCGAAAAAACTGTTTTTT. Full variable domain (missing parts from reference TRBV7-2 and TRBJ1-4): GAGVSQSPSNKVTEKGKDVELRCDPISGHTALYWYRQSLGQGLEFLIYFQGNSAPDKSGLPSDRFSAERTGGSVSTLTIQRTQQEDSAVYLCASSPPSGTGPKKLFFGSGTQLSVL.

The genes are TRBV7-9 and TRBJ2-5; 7 bases are a match to TRBD2. With the DNA end fitting TRBJ2-7 better, the J assignment may be wrong. CDR3 length equals 16 residues. Germline V CDR1 and CDR2: SEHNR, FQNEAQ (reference sequence). The DNA for the CDR3 is TGTGCCAGCAGCTTAGGCGGCGGGAGTAAAACCTACGAGCAGTACTTC. Translating gives CASSLGGGSKTYEQYF.

J is TRBJ2-1 and V is TRBV27; 9 bases align to TRBD2. The J segment lost 1 base and the V segment lost 1 base, leaving 8 bases of the junction unmatched. This CDR3 is 18 amino acids long. Germline V gene sequence: CDR1 MNHEY, CDR2 SMNVEV (reference sequence). CDR3 in DNA: TGTGCCAGCAGTTTATTGGTGCGGGGGGGCCGTTCCTACAATGAGCAGTTCTTC. Residues: CASSLLVRGGRSYNEQFF.

The chain couples TRBV6-1 to TRBJ2-7; D possibly corresponds to TRBD2 (5 bases). This CDR3 is 13 amino acids long. In germline, CDR1 is MNHNS, CDR2 SASEGT. Deletions cut 5 bases from V and 7 bases from J, with 15 bases between. The CDR3 here is CASSNQARGEQYF. CDR3 nucleotides: TGTGCCAGCAGTAATCAGGCTCGAGGGGAGCAGTACTTC.

This clone was detected only a few times. This rearrangement joins TRBV29-1 to TRBJ1-1, with D uncertain. Trimming removed 4 bases from V and 0 bases from J, with 9 bases in between. CDR1 is SQVTM, CDR2 ANQGSEA, per germline. The CDR3 sequence is 13 residues long. CDR3 bases: TGCAGCGTTGTCGGGAGACTGAACACTGAAGCTTTCTTT. Translated: CSVVGRLNTEAFF.

Only one count was recorded for this clone. An end of the junction differs from the germline gene, which may be a read error. The V call is TRBV4-2, the J call TRBJ2-3; D call uncertain. The length of the CDR3 is 14 residues. Germline assignment: CDR1 LGHNA and CDR2 YNFKEQ. CDR3 loop: CASSPHLHTDMQYF. The CDR3 DNA is TGTGCCAGCAGCCCCCATCTTCACACAGATATGCAGTATTTT.

The rearrangement links TRBV4-3 to TRBJ2-3; 8 bases line up with TRBD2. The CDR3 has 17 amino acids. Unmatched junction bases numbered 8, after V lost 2 bases and J lost 1 base. The germline V gene has CDR1 LGHNA and CDR2 YSLEER. CDR3 in DNA: TGCGCCAGCAGCCAACTTACTAGCGGAGTAGGCACAGATACGCAGTATTTT. It is translated as CASSQLTSGVGTDTQYF.

The chain combines TRBV29-1 with TRBJ2-7; TRBD1 aligns across 8 bases. CDR3 length equals 13 residues. V shed 7 bases, J shed 0 bases, and the junction held 5 bases outside the gene matches. CDR1 SQVTM and CDR2 ANQGSEA come from the germline V gene. In nucleotides, the CDR3 is TGCAGCGCAACGACAGGGGACTCCTACGAGCAGTACTTC. It translates to CSATTGDSYEQYF.

The chain carries TRBV30 and TRBJ2-7; perhaps TRBD2 as D (5 bases). V shed 4 bases and J shed 1 base, with 11 bases lying between them. CDR3 length equals 13 residues. Germline CDR1 and CDR2: GTSNPN and SVGIG (reference sequence). In nucleotides, the CDR3 is TGTGCCTGGAAGATCTCGGGGTCCTACGAGCAGTACTTC. Amino acid sequence: CAWKISGSYEQYF.

The V call is TRBV7-8, the J call TRBJ2-5; TRBD1 matches at 7 bases. J lost 4 bases, V lost 0 bases, and 5 bases had no gene match. CDR3 length equals 15 residues. Germline CDR1 SGHVS, CDR2 FQNEAQ. In nucleotides, the CDR3 is TGTGCCAGCAGCTTAGCTACAGGGGCGAGAGAGACCCAGTACTTC. Its protein is CASSLATGARETQYF. Full variable domain (outside the CDR3, taken from reference TRBV7-8 and TRBJ2-5): GAGVSQSPRYKVAKRGQDVALRCDPISGHVSLFWYQQALGQGPEFLTYFQNEAQLDKSGLPSDRFFAERPEGSVSTLKIQRTQQEDSAVYLCASSLATGARETQYFGPGTRLLVL.

The chain recombines TRBV18 with TRBJ2-4; 7 bases are a match to TRBD2. Trimming took 4 bases from V and 0 from J; bases not matched to a gene: 9. The CDR3 sequence is 17 residues long. The V gene's germline CDR1 is KGHSH and CDR2 LQKENI. Here the CDR3 reads CASSRTGSGLAKNIQYF. The CDR3, as DNA: TGTGCCAGCTCACGGACGGGTAGCGGGCTAGCCAAAAACATTCAGTACTTC.

This clone was seen many times. The J gene is TRBJ1-1, the V gene TRBV2, with a tentative D call TRBD1 (5 bases). V was pared by 4 bases and J by 10 bases, with 16 bases between. The V gene's germline CDR1 is SNHLY and CDR2 FYNNEI. The CDR3 is 13 amino acids. CDR3 residues: CASSGLRTGGAFF. The CDR3 DNA follows: TGTGCCAGCAGTGGATTAAGGACCGGGGGAGCTTTCTTT.

The chain links TRBV4-2 to TRBJ2-7, with 8 bases matching TRBD2. Per the germline V gene, CDR1 is LGHNA and CDR2 is YNFKEQ. The CDR3 length is 15 residues. V was clipped by 4 bases and J by 2 bases; unmatched bases: 7. The DNA of the CDR3 is TGTGCCAGCAGCCCGATAGGGACTAGTCCCTACGAGCAGTACTTC. Amino acids: CASSPIGTSPYEQYF.